A selection of T cell receptor beta chains follows, all from one sample in a study of blood T cell repertoires in COVID-19. Method: immunoSEQ multiplex PCR; TCRdb's copy keeps in-frame clones and lacks some. The data show 110,000 to 150,000 clones, with around nine tenths seen just once and roughly 4% held by the top ten. Sequenced material: peripheral blood. These receptors were taken from a woman aged 40 to 50 with acute or convalescent COVID-19. Both conserved end residues are part of each CDR3. A D gene is named only where the DNA matches it firmly. Not all rows give a size; the values are once, few, many and, for expanded clones, a class.

v_gene	j_gene	d_gene	abundance	CDR3nt	CDR3aa
TRBV28	TRBJ1-1	-	-	TGTGCCAGCCGGACCGGGACATCCACTGAAGCTTTCTTT	CASRTGTSTEAFF
TRBV2	TRBJ1-2	TRBD1	-	TGTGCCACTTCTCGGGACAGGGACTATGGCTACACCTTC	CATSRDRDYGYTF
TRBV28	TRBJ1-6	TRBD1	-	TGTGCCAGTAGACAGGGAGAGGGGCCACCCCTCCACTTT	CASRQGEGPPLHF
TRBV7-3	TRBJ2-2	-	-	TGTGCCAGCAGCCGCCCGGGAACCGGGGAGCTGTTTTTT	CASSRPGTGELFF
TRBV5-1	TRBJ1-3	-	-	TGCGCCAGCAGCTACGGGACTAATGGAAACACCATATATTTT	CASSYGTNGNTIYF
TRBV27	TRBJ2-3	TRBD1	-	TGTGCCAGCAGTCGCGGGACAGGGGGTTCGCAGTATTTT	CASSRGTGGSQYF
TRBV7-2	TRBJ2-5	TRBD2	-	TGTGCCAGCAGCTCACTAGCGTCGGCCCCAGAGACCCAGTACTTC	CASSSLASAPETQYF
TRBV29-1	TRBJ1-5	-	-	TGCAGCGTACAAGCGGGGAGCAATCAGCCCCAGCATTTT	CSVQAGSNQPQHF
TRBV4-1	TRBJ2-3	TRBD2	-	TGCGCCAGCAGCCAAGATCCGCCTAGCGGGGGGGCCGGAGATACGCAGTATTTT	CASSQDPPSGGAGDTQYF
TRBV2	TRBJ1-5	-	-	TGTGCCAGCCGTCGGACAGAGAGCAATCAGCCCCAGCATTTT	CASRRTESNQPQHF
TRBV29-1	TRBJ2-3	TRBD2	-	TGCAGTGGTGGTAGCGGGGGCTTGGATACGCAGTATTTT	CSGGSGGLDTQYF
TRBV21-1	TRBJ2-7	-	-	TGTGCCAGCAGCCCGCCGGGACACAGAATTCCGTTCCCACTGAGCTCCTACGAGCAGTACTTC	CASSPPGHRIPFPLSSYEQYF
TRBV18	TRBJ1-3	-	-	TGTGCCAGCTCATCCCGGGACACCCCAGGAAACACCATATATTTT	CASSSRDTPGNTIYF
TRBV7-9	TRBJ1-1	-	-	TGTGCCAGCGGACGCCAGCGGGCTGAAGCTTTCTTT	CASGRQRAEAFF
TRBV15	TRBJ2-5	-	-	TGTGCCACCAGCAGAGATTTAATGCAAGAGACCCAGTACTTC	CATSRDLMQETQYF
TRBV5-1	TRBJ1-1	-	-	TGCGCCAGCAGCTTGGCCGGACACTTGAACACTGAAGCTTTCTTT	CASSLAGHLNTEAFF
TRBV7-8	TRBJ1-2	TRBD1	-	TGTGCCAGCAGCTTAGCCTGGACAGGGGGGAGAGATGGCTACACCTTC	CASSLAWTGGRDGYTF
TRBV25-1	TRBJ1-1	TRBD1	-	TGTGCCAGCAAGAGCCATGAACAGGGGAGGATAGCTTTCTTT	CASKSHEQGRIAFF
TRBV29-1	TRBJ2-3	TRBD2	-	TGCAGCGTTGCGGGACTAGCTACAGATACGCAGTATTTT	CSVAGLATDTQYF
TRBV9	TRBJ2-7	-	-	TGTGCCAGCAGCGTAGAGGTGGGGAGCTCCTACGAGCAGTACTTC	CASSVEVGSSYEQYF
TRBV5-8	TRBJ2-2	-	-	TGTGCCAGCAGCTTGGTGGGAGTCACCGGGGAGCTGTTTTTT	CASSLVGVTGELFF
TRBV6-5	TRBJ1-1	-	-	TGTGCCAGCAGTTACGGCAGCGCTCCGAACACTGAAGCTTTCTTT	CASSYGSAPNTEAFF
TRBV27	TRBJ1-1	-	once	TGTGCCAGCAGATCGCAGTCCATGAACACTGAAGCTTTCTTT	CASRSQSMNTEAFF
TRBV7-9	TRBJ1-2	-	-	TGTGCCAGCAGCTTAAAGGGCAGGGGATATGGCTACACCTTC	CASSLKGRGYGYTF
TRBV6-1	TRBJ1-5	-	once	TGTGCCAGCAGTGAACCTAGTCGGGTAATACATCAGCCCCAGCATTTT	CASSEPSRVIHQPQHF
TRBV19	TRBJ2-7	-	-	TGTGCCAGTAGTATAGGGAACAGGGTCCACGAGCAGTACTTC	CASSIGNRVHEQYF
TRBV6-5	TRBJ1-5	TRBD1	once	TGTGCCAGCAACTTTAGACAGGGAACTAATCAGCCCCAGCATTTT	CASNFRQGTNQPQHF
TRBV9	TRBJ2-2	-	-	TGTGCCAGCAGCGTCCAAGGGGGTTTCGCGAACACCGGGGAGCTGTTTTTT	CASSVQGGFANTGELFF
TRBV11-2	TRBJ1-2	TRBD1	once	TGTGCCAGCAGCCCCGGGACAGATAACTATGGCTACACCTTC	CASSPGTDNYGYTF
TRBV4-3	TRBJ2-3	-	-	TGCGCCAGCAGCCAAGATGAGTTGTTGGTCGGTACGCAGTATTTT	CASSQDELLVGTQYF
TRBV4-2	TRBJ2-1	TRBD2	-	TGTGCCAGCAGCCAATCTTATAAGCGGGAGGGGGGCTACAATGAGCAGTTCTTC	CASSQSYKREGGYNEQFF